This T cell receptor (beta chain) was identified in a study of graft-versus-host responses after intestinal transplantation. About this clone: The antigen is unknown.

CDR1 is SQVTM and CDR2 is ANQGSEA in the germline V gene. Unmatched junction bases numbered 6, after V lost 0 bases and J lost 8 bases. This CDR3 is 14 amino acids long. Profiled with immunoSEQ multiplex PCR; TCRdb holds only in-frame clones, not every one. In the table there are over 70,000 clones, 90% of which are singletons. The rearrangement uses TRBV29-1 and TRBJ1-4, with TRBD1 matching over 7 bases. This sample comprised unstimulated CD8+ T cells sorted from spleen or lymph node cells, obtained before transplant. The TCR was taken from a human donor who was the organ donor for an intestinal transplant. The CDR3 DNA is TGCAGCGTTGAAGAGGGACAGTCGGCCGAAAAACTGTTTTTT. Residues: CSVEEGQSAEKLFF.